Presented here are 13 T cell receptor beta chains from one specimen sequenced in a study of T-cell memory formation after mild COVID-19. TCRdb processed the 5' RACE reads anew with MiXCR; each CDR3 protein has one entry. The sample records 550,000 to 650,000 distinct CDR3 sequences, around a sixth being singletons. Sequences were obtained from PBMCs or a T cell subset sorted from them (not recorded which). The receptors shown here come from an adult woman who had mild COVID-19 (a few samples of this study predate the infection). Cell type and time point are not known.

This chain uses TRBV25-1 with TRBJ1-2, with D perhaps matching TRBD1 (6 bases). Per germline, CDR1 MGHDK and CDR2 SYGVNS. V gave up 3 bases and J gave up 6 bases, with 11 bases separating them. CDR3 length equals 13 residues. The CDR3 DNA is TGTGCCAGCAGTGAGGAGGGGGATCATGGCTACACCTTC. It yields the protein CASSEEGDHGYTF.

The chain has TRBV27 and TRBJ2-7; 7 bases agree with TRBD1. Germline V gives CDR1 MNHEY, CDR2 SMNVEV (reference sequence). Germline trimming cut 6 bases from V and 4 bases from J; bases unmatched to any gene: 6. The CDR3 has 13 residues. CDR3 residues: CASSSDRRYEQYF. In DNA form, the CDR3 reads TGTGCCAGCAGCTCGGACAGGAGATACGAGCAGTACTTC.

This clonotype was detected a few times. The chain is built from TRBV18 and TRBJ2-3; a possible D gene is TRBD2 (6 bases). The CDR3 sequence is 15 residues long. The germline CDR1 and CDR2 sequences are KGHSH and LQKENI. Trimming left V 5 bases short and J 6 bases short, with 18 bases between. This CDR3 is CASSGDFRGADTQYF. CDR3 DNA: TGTGCCAGCTCAGGGGACTTTAGGGGAGCCGATACGCAGTATTTT.

V and J are TRBV4-1 and TRBJ2-3, with 10 bases lining up with TRBD1. This CDR3 has 13 amino acids. Germline CDR1 reads MGHRA; CDR2 reads YSYEKL. Losses at the gene ends were 7 bases for V and 4 bases for J; bases not matched to a gene: 2. CDR3 loop: CASMDRGADTQYF. As DNA, the CDR3 is TGCGCCAGCATGGACAGGGGGGCAGATACGCAGTATTTT.

The genes are TRBV7-9 and TRBJ1-1; maybe TRBD1 (5 bases). The CDR3 is 15 residues long. Trimming took off 5 bases at V and 0 bases at J, with 13 bases between the two ends. From germline, CDR1 is SEHNR and CDR2 FQNEAQ (reference sequence). In DNA, the CDR3 is TGTGCCAGCAGCATGGGGGGGTCACTGAACACTGAAGCTTTCTTT. Translating it yields CASSMGGSLNTEAFF.

This clonotype was observed at least ten times. The J gene is TRBJ2-3, the V gene TRBV15, with D possibly matching TRBD1 (5 bases). The CDR3 runs to 16 residues. V dropped 0 bases and J dropped 2 bases, with 12 bases sitting between them. Germline V CDR1 and CDR2: LNHNV, YYDKDF (reference sequence). The CDR3, as DNA: TGTGCCACCAGCAGAGAAGGGTACAGGACCACAGATACGCAGTATTTT. Protein product: CATSREGYRTTDTQYF.

In this sample, this clonotype turned up a few times. V usage is TRBV5-4 and J usage is TRBJ2-1; the match to TRBD2 covers 9 bases. V trimming: 2 bases; J trimming: 4 bases; junction bases outside the gene matches: 7. CDR3 length: 16 amino acids. Germline values: CDR1 SGHNT, CDR2 YYREEE (reference sequence). CDR3 DNA sequence: TGTGCCAGCAGCTTCGGTAGCGGGGGAACATACAATGAGCAGTTCTTC. Protein sequence: CASSFGSGGTYNEQFF. The whole variable domain, filled in from reference TRBV5-4 and TRBJ2-1, reads ETGVTQSPTHLIKTRGQQVTLRCSSQSGHNTVSWYQQALGQGPQFIFQYYREEENGRGNFPPRFSGLQFPNYSSELNVNALELDDSALYLCASSFGSGGTYNEQFFGPGTRLTVL.

This clonotype was detected only a few times. CDR3 sequence: CASSLARGQEYGYTF. The CDR3 DNA sequence: TGTGCCAGCAGCTTAGCGCGAGGGCAGGAGTATGGCTACACCTTC. The rearrangement uses TRBV7-9 and TRBJ1-2; no clear D gene. This CDR3 is 15 amino acids long. V was clipped by 0 bases and J by 5 bases, with 13 bases between them. Germline V gene sequence: CDR1 SEHNR, CDR2 FQNEAQ (reference sequence).

The CDR3 bases are TGTGCCAGCAGTTACGGGCCACTAGCGGGAGGCTACGAGCAGTACTTC. Translated: CASSYGPLAGGYEQYF. The chain employs TRBV6-6 and TRBJ2-7, with 12 bases aligning to TRBD2. This CDR3 has 16 amino acids. Germline V gene lookup returns CDR1 MNHNY and CDR2 SVGAGI (reference sequence). V gave up 2 bases and J gave up 3 bases; unmatched junction bases: 5.

The chain employs TRBV30 and TRBJ1-6, with a tentative D call TRBD1 (5 bases). Germline V gives CDR1 GTSNPN, CDR2 SVGIG (reference sequence). The V end was cut by 4 bases, the J end by 7 bases, with 23 bases between. The CDR3 covers 17 residues. The CDR3 DNA is TGTGCCTGGAAAACCCCTCCCTGGGGGACCATCAATTCACCCCTCCACTTT. Translating gives CAWKTPPWGTINSPLHF.

The sample holds a few counts of this clonotype. The chain uses TRBV12-3 or TRBV12-4 and TRBJ1-1; D may be TRBD1 (6 bases). CDR3 length equals 15 residues. Deletions cut 6 bases from V and 3 bases from J, with 17 bases between. CDR3 in DNA: TGTGCCAGCAGAATTGGACAGTGGGTGTACACTGAAGCTTTCTTT. Translated: CASRIGQWVYTEAFF.

This rearrangement joins TRBV7-2 to TRBJ1-5, with D unresolved. The CDR3 covers 15 residues. V was cut by 6 bases and J by 4 bases, with 16 bases left in between. Germline lookup yields CDR1 SGHTA and CDR2 FQGNSA. CDR3 sequence reads: CASSRSPGSNQPQHF. The CDR3 region has the DNA TGTGCCAGCAGTCGCAGCCCTGGGTCTAATCAGCCCCAGCATTTT.

This clonotype has a handful of counts. The chain combines TRBV7-8 with TRBJ1-5; weak D call: TRBD1 (5 bases). CDR3 length: 16 residues. Per germline, CDR1 SGHVS and CDR2 FQNEAQ. Trimming cost V 0 bases and J 5 bases, with 14 bases left between them. The CDR3 is CASSLAERGRHQPQHF. The CDR3 DNA sequence: TGTGCCAGCAGCTTAGCTGAGAGGGGACGGCATCAGCCCCAGCATTTT.